A single sample gave rise to the 22 T cell receptor beta chains below, sequenced in a study of blood T cell repertoires in COVID-19. Sequenced by immunoSEQ multiplex PCR; TCRdb stores in-frame clones only, minus some. The repertoire has roughly 24,000 clones, 92% of them found once; the top ten carry around 2.1%. The sample comprised peripheral blood. The receptors here all came from a human donor in a cohort sampled during active COVID-19.

This chain links TRBV7-3 with TRBJ1-1; D remains ambiguous. V lost 1 base to trimming and J lost 3 bases, with 6 bases between them. The CDR3 has 13 residues. Germline V CDR1 and CDR2: SGHTA, FQGTGA. The CDR3 DNA reads TGTGCCAGCAGCTTAAGCGGGTACACTGAAGCTTTCTTT. Residues: CASSLSGYTEAFF.

This sequence joins TRBV28 and TRBJ2-3, with D unresolved. Germline CDR1 is MDHEN and CDR2 is SYDVKM. V shed 3 bases and J shed 1 base, with 14 bases lying between them. The CDR3 contains 16 residues. The CDR3 DNA reads as TGTGCCAGCAGTTTCACCCCAAGCCCGGGCACAGATACGCAGTATTTT. This sequence encodes CASSFTPSPGTDTQYF.

The chain couples TRBV30 to TRBJ2-1; the D gene is possibly TRBD2 (6 bases). The CDR3 extends over 15 amino acids. Germline-derived CDR1 and CDR2 are GTSNPN and SVGIG (reference sequence). V lost 4 bases and J 6 bases, leaving 19 bases between the germline ends. CDR3 coding DNA: TGTGCCTGGATCTTCCGTGCGGGATCAGGCAATGAGCAGTTCTTC. It yields the protein CAWIFRAGSGNEQFF.

V gene TRBV3-1 (or the pseudogene TRBV3-2) combines with J gene TRBJ2-6, with 8 bases that match TRBD1. Per the germline V gene, CDR1 is LGHDT and CDR2 is YNNKEL (reference sequence). The CDR3 loop spans 19 amino acids. With V trimmed by 0 bases and J by 2 bases, 9 bases remained unmatched. The CDR3 bases are TGTGCCAGCAGCCAAGAGGCGACAGGGGTCAGGGCTGGGGCCAACGTCCTGACTTTC. Its protein is CASSQEATGVRAGANVLTF.

The rearrangement joins TRBV7-3 to TRBJ1-2; TRBD1 matches 12 bases. The CDR3 is 13 residues long. Trimming removed 4 bases from V and 8 bases from J; junction bases left unmatched: 2. Looked up from germline, CDR1 is SGHTA and CDR2 is FQGTGA. The CDR3 DNA is TGTGCCAGCAGCTGGGACAGGGGGCAAGGCTACACCTTC. This encodes CASSWDRGQGYTF.

The sample holds one count of this clone. This chain connects TRBV11-3 to TRBJ2-6; unclear D gene. V was clipped by 6 bases and J by 2 bases, with 11 bases between them. Germline loops: CDR1 SGHNT, CDR2 YENEEA. The CDR3 has 15 residues. CDR3 in DNA: TGTGCCAGCAGGTTACAGAAGACTGGGGCCAACGTCCTGACTTTC. It is translated as CASRLQKTGANVLTF. Looking up the rest from reference TRBV11-3 and TRBJ2-6 gives the full variable domain: EAGVVQSPRYKIIEKKQPVAFWCNPISGHNTLYWYLQNLGQGPELLIRYENEEAVDDSQLPKDRFSAERLKGVDSTLKIQPAELGDSAVYLCASRLQKTGANVLTFGAGSRLTVL.

V and J are TRBV7-9 and TRBJ1-1, with D unclear. V lost 1 base, J lost 4 bases, and 7 bases lay in between. Looked up from germline, CDR1 is SEHNR and CDR2 is FQNEAQ (reference sequence). The CDR3 consists of 13 residues. CDR3 sequence reads: CASSLVGATEAFF. In DNA form, the CDR3 reads TGTGCCAGCAGCTTAGTGGGCGCCACTGAAGCTTTCTTT.

J is TRBJ2-6 and V is TRBV18, with 11 bases aligning to TRBD1. The CDR3 totals 19 residues. Per the germline V gene, CDR1 is KGHSH and CDR2 is LQKENI. The V gene end was trimmed by 1 base and the J gene end by 2 bases; junction bases not matched to a gene: 7. The CDR3 protein is CASSPLGGQGAAGANVLTF. The CDR3 DNA follows: TGTGCCAGCTCACCACTGGGAGGACAGGGGGCGGCTGGGGCCAACGTCCTGACTTTC.

The rearrangement uses TRBV3-1 (or the pseudogene TRBV3-2) and TRBJ2-5; the match to TRBD1 covers 7 bases. From germline, CDR1 is LGHDT and CDR2 YNNKEL (reference sequence). The junction had 8 bases not matched to a gene; V was cut back by 0 bases and J by 4 bases. The CDR3 has 16 amino acids. As DNA, the CDR3 is TGTGCCAGCAGCCAAGAAGTGACAGGGTATACAGAGACCCAGTACTTC. As protein: CASSQEVTGYTETQYF.

The V call is TRBV6-1, the J call TRBJ1-4; D possibly corresponds to TRBD1 (6 bases). The germline V gene has CDR1 MNHNS and CDR2 SASEGT. V lost 4 bases, J lost 0 bases, and 15 bases lay in between. The CDR3 is 17 amino acids. The CDR3 region has the DNA TGTGCCAGCAGTGCCCTAGGGGGTCGGGCAACTAATGAAAAACTGTTTTTT. Amino acid sequence: CASSALGGRATNEKLFF.

In this sample, this clone turned up once. V is TRBV24-1 and J is TRBJ1-2; D is uncertain. Germline assignment: CDR1 KGHDR and CDR2 SFDVKD. V was trimmed by 3 bases and J by 1 base, leaving 14 bases between them. This CDR3 has 16 residues. This CDR3 reads CATSDPSSDDNYGYTF. The CDR3 coding sequence is TGTGCCACCAGTGATCCCTCCAGCGATGATAACTATGGCTACACCTTC.

The table lists this clone with a few counts. The chain couples TRBV5-1 to TRBJ2-7, with 8 positions matching TRBD2. The CDR3 runs 13 residues. Germline trimming cut 4 bases from V and 5 bases from J; bases unmatched to any gene: 5. CDR1 is SGHRS, CDR2 YFSETQ, per germline. The CDR3 DNA sequence: TGCGCCAGCAGCCTAAGCGGGAGTGACGAGCAGTACTTC. Translated: CASSLSGSDEQYF.

The CDR3 nucleotides are TGTGCCAGCAGCTTGGAGGGGCGCACTGAAGCTTTCTTT. It encodes CASSLEGRTEAFF. V usage is TRBV5-4 and J usage is TRBJ1-1; tentatively, D is TRBD1 (5 bases). This CDR3 comprises 13 residues. V lost 0 bases to trimming and J lost 4 bases, with 7 bases between them. Germline V CDR1 and CDR2: SGHNT, YYREEE (reference sequence). Full variable domain (remainder filled in from reference TRBV5-4 and TRBJ1-1): ETGVTQSPTHLIKTRGQQVTLRCSSQSGHNTVSWYQQALGQGPQFIFQYYREEENGRGNFPPRFSGLQFPNYSSELNVNALELDDSALYLCASSLEGRTEAFFGQGTRLTVV.

The chain carries TRBV6-4 and TRBJ2-1; TRBD2 matches 8 bases. Germline V CDR1 and CDR2: MRHNA, SNTAGT. Trimming cost V 0 bases and J 4 bases; bases outside gene matches: 5. This CDR3 region has 16 residues. CDR3: CASSDSTAGVYNEQFF. CDR3 bases: TGTGCCAGCAGTGACTCGACAGCGGGAGTATACAATGAGCAGTTCTTC.

The V and J genes are TRBV7-9 and TRBJ2-7, with a possible D match to TRBD2 (6 bases). V lost 3 bases, J lost 6 bases, and 18 bases lay in between. The V gene's germline CDR1 is SEHNR and CDR2 FQNEAQ (reference sequence). The CDR3 consists of 15 residues. Here the CDR3 reads CASSLGTSLSVEQYF. The CDR3 DNA follows: TGTGCCAGCAGCTTGGGGACTTCCTTAAGTGTCGAGCAGTACTTC.

Worth noting for this clone: Other DNA sequences in this specimen translate into the identical CDR3. The CDR3 DNA follows: TGTGCCAGCAGTGTTGGGGAGGGCTTCCAAGAGACCCAGTACTTC. Protein product: CASSVGEGFQETQYF. The chain couples TRBV6-4 to TRBJ2-5, with 7 bases lining up with TRBD2. Germline-derived CDR1 and CDR2 are MRHNA and SNTAGT. V shed 4 bases, J shed 1 base, and the junction held 6 bases outside the gene matches. This CDR3 region has 15 residues.

This clone was picked up a small number of times. The rearrangement uses TRBV6-6 and TRBJ1-2, with TRBD1 identical over 9 bases. Germline CDR1 MNHNY, CDR2 SVGAGI (reference sequence). This CDR3 has 16 residues. The V and J ends lost 5 bases and 8 bases, in that order; junction bases with no gene match: 15. DNA of the CDR3: TGTGCCAGCAGTCGAGACACCGGGACAGGGCAGGACGGCTACACCTTC. Translation: CASSRDTGTGQDGYTF.

The V call is TRBV4-2, the J call TRBJ1-2, with 7 bases fitting TRBD1. From germline, CDR1 is LGHNA and CDR2 YNFKEQ. This CDR3 comprises 17 residues. The trim removed 2 bases at V and 3 bases at J, leaving 12 bases unmatched. CDR3 region: CASSQSRSEGADYGYTF. The CDR3 region has the DNA TGTGCCAGCAGCCAATCGAGATCGGAGGGGGCGGACTATGGCTACACCTTC.

The chain employs TRBV19 and TRBJ1-4, with TRBD1 identical over 9 bases. The CDR3 sequence is 15 residues long. Losses at the gene ends were 9 bases for V and 8 bases for J; bases not matched to a gene: 13. Germline V gene lookup returns CDR1 LNHDA and CDR2 SQIVND (reference sequence). The CDR3 DNA sequence: TGTGCCAGCACCTACCGGGACAGGGTTAGGGAAAAACTGTTTTTT. This codes for CASTYRDRVREKLFF. The whole variable domain, filled in from reference TRBV19 and TRBJ1-4, reads DGGITQSPKYLFRKEGQNVTLSCEQNLNHDAMYWYRQDPGQGLRLIYYSQIVNDFQKGDIAEGYSVSREKKESFPLTVTSAQKNPTAFYLCASTYRDRVREKLFFGSGTQLSVL.

The sample holds a few counts of this clone. The chain employs TRBV27 and TRBJ2-5; tentatively, D is TRBD2 (6 bases). CDR1 is MNHEY and CDR2 is SMNVEV in the germline V gene (reference sequence). The V and J ends lost 5 bases and 1 base respectively, with 14 bases between them. The length of the CDR3 is 15 residues. The CDR3 sequence is CASSAVPGLQETQYF. The CDR3 nucleotides read TGTGCCAGCAGTGCCGTTCCGGGACTCCAAGAGACCCAGTACTTC.

As DNA, the CDR3 is TGTGCCTGGAGCCCGCACACAGGGAACAATTCACCCCTCCACTTT. This encodes CAWSPHTGNNSPLHF. This chain connects TRBV30 to TRBJ1-6, with D tentatively TRBD1 (6 bases). Per germline, CDR1 GTSNPN and CDR2 SVGIG (reference sequence). The CDR3 extends over 15 amino acids. V shed 3 bases and J shed 7 bases, with 16 bases lying between them.

V usage is TRBV24-1 and J usage is TRBJ2-3; D perhaps matches TRBD2 (5 bases). Germline V gives CDR1 KGHDR, CDR2 SFDVKD. The length of the CDR3 is 16 residues. Trimming cost V 3 bases and J 0 bases, with 12 bases left between them. In DNA, the CDR3 is TGTGCCACCAGTGATACGACTAAGACTAGCACAGATACGCAGTATTTT. This gives the protein CATSDTTKTSTDTQYF.